This T cell receptor (beta chain) originates from a study of blood T cell repertoires in COVID-19. On the study more broadly: Spain, Italy and the United States supplied samples that represented acute and convalescent COVID-19. PBMCs, B-cell-depleted T cells, or T cells provided the cDNA or gDNA that made up the material.

This CDR3 spans 15 amino acids. Per germline, CDR1 SGHRS and CDR2 YFSETQ. V dropped 5 bases and J dropped 6; count of bases not matched to a gene: 7. While infection was still active, Seattle patients were enrolled and then followed longitudinally. In the source study's methods: Reference gene primer amplification in the assay estimated nucleated cell counts. The table came from immunoSEQ multiplex PCR; TCRdb's copy has only in-frame clones and leaves some out. V, J and clone size are those of that table, while D and trimming were read from the DNA. Of about 300,000 clones detected, approximately 89% appear once; the ten largest clones hold 1.5% to 2%.

The genes are TRBV5-1 and TRBJ2-1; 11 bases are a match to TRBD2. What was sequenced was peripheral blood. The TCR sequence derives from a woman between 25 and 40 years old with COVID-19, enrolled during active disease. CDR3 in DNA: TGCGCCAGCAGAATTAGCGGGGGGGCCGCCAATGAGCAGTTCTTC. It specifies CASRISGGAANEQFF.